These 27 T cell receptor beta chains were sequenced from one sample in a study of blood T cells in healthy people across ages. Primed by a sample-barcoded 5' primer and a J-beta primer mix, a second PCR proceeded for about 6 to 12 cycles. MiXCR, applied by TCRdb to the 5' RACE reads, yields one record per CDR3 protein. Of just under 750,000 distinct CDR3 sequences listed, about 24% are singletons. Sequenced input: blood. The receptor set was obtained from a man between 65 and 85 years old in good health.

In its sample, this clonotype was seen a few times. The chain combines TRBV7-2 with TRBJ2-7; D is possibly TRBD1 or TRBD2 (5 bases each). The CDR3 spans 14 residues. CDR1 and CDR2 (germline): SGHTA, FQGNSA. Trimming stripped 1 base from V and 5 bases from J, with 12 bases between. Here the CDR3 DNA reads TGTGCCAGCAGCTTAGTTGGGGGTCGGCACGAGCAGTACTTC. Translation gives CASSLVGGRHEQYF. Full variable domain (outside the CDR3, taken from reference TRBV7-2 and TRBJ2-7): GAGVSQSPSNKVTEKGKDVELRCDPISGHTALYWYRQSLGQGLEFLIYFQGNSAPDKSGLPSDRFSAERTGGSVSTLTIQRTQQEDSAVYLCASSLVGGRHEQYFGPGTRLTVT.

In DNA form, the CDR3 reads TGTGCCAGCAGTTACAGGGGCAGGATGAACACTGAAGCTTTCTTT. Its translation is CASSYRGRMNTEAFF. The rearrangement links TRBV27 to TRBJ1-1; 7 nucleotides align to TRBD1. J lost 0 bases, V lost 4 bases, and 5 bases had no gene match. CDR3 length: 15 amino acids. The germline V gene encodes CDR1 MNHEY and CDR2 SMNVEV (reference sequence).

This clonotype occurred many times. This rearrangement joins TRBV3-1 to TRBJ2-5, with 7 bases fitting TRBD2. Germline V CDR1 and CDR2: LGHDT, YNNKEL (reference sequence). V shed 7 bases, J shed 7 bases, and the junction held 12 bases outside the gene matches. The CDR3 loop spans 14 amino acids. The CDR3 sequence: CASIPGLGRGTQYF. CDR3 nucleotides: TGTGCCAGCATCCCTGGACTAGGGAGGGGGACCCAGTACTTC.

The chain has TRBV11-2 and TRBJ2-1; D assignment may be TRBD1 or TRBD2 (5 bases each). Trimming took 4 bases from V and 6 from J, leaving 16 bases between them. Germline loops: CDR1 SGHAT, CDR2 FQNNGV. The CDR3 has 15 amino acids. The CDR3 spells CASSSARGRGNEQFF. The CDR3 DNA reads as TGTGCCAGCAGCTCGGCGAGGGGTCGAGGCAATGAGCAGTTCTTC.

The V call is TRBV18, the J call TRBJ2-7, with D possibly being TRBD1 or TRBD2 (5 bases each). The assigned J gene may be wrong: the sequence end matches TRBJ2-5 better. Germline V gene data show CDR1 as KGHSH and CDR2 as LQKENI. The CDR3 sequence is 14 residues long. The chain's CDR3 is CASSPGVEQETQYF. The CDR3 nucleotides read TGTGCCAGCTCACCGGGGGTCGAACAAGAGACCCAGTACTTC.

In its sample, this clonotype was seen a few times. The chain links TRBV4-3 to TRBJ1-1; 10 positions agree with TRBD1. V lost 0 bases to trimming and J lost 5 bases; unmatched junction nucleotides: 15. Germline V gives CDR1 LGHNA, CDR2 YSLEER. This CDR3 is 19 amino acids long. CDR3 nucleotide sequence: TGCGCCAGCAGCCAAGATGGCGATACGAAGGACAGGGGGGATACTGAAGCTTTCTTT. Amino acid sequence: CASSQDGDTKDRGDTEAFF.

This clonotype has a handful of counts. The CDR3 DNA reads TGTGCCAGCAGCCGGAGACAGGGGGCGTTTACCGGGGAGCTGTTTTTT. Translating gives CASSRRQGAFTGELFF. The V call is TRBV7-8, the J call TRBJ2-2; TRBD1 matches 10 bases. The germline V gene has CDR1 SGHVS and CDR2 FQNEAQ. This CDR3 contains 16 residues. V trimming: 5 bases; J trimming: 5 bases; junction bases outside the gene matches: 8.

V and J are TRBV7-6 and TRBJ2-1; 7 bases align to TRBD1. This CDR3 spans 16 amino acids. Per germline, CDR1 SGHVS and CDR2 FNYEAQ. V shed 1 base and J 4 bases; nucleotides not matched to a gene: 7. The CDR3 DNA reads as TGTGCCAGCAGCTTAGGACCGACAGGGAAATACAATGAGCAGTTCTTC. Its translation: CASSLGPTGKYNEQFF.

The chain couples TRBV20-1 to TRBJ1-2; TRBD1 matches 8 bases. The CDR3 contains 14 residues. Germline trimming cut 5 bases from V and 6 bases from J; bases unmatched to any gene: 11. CDR1 and CDR2 from the germline V gene are DFQATT and SNEGSKA (reference sequence). The CDR3 reads CSAPTGATGDGYTF. CDR3 bases: TGCAGTGCTCCCACCGGGGCGACAGGGGATGGCTACACCTTC.

V gene TRBV7-7 combines with J gene TRBJ2-3; D gene ambiguous. Trimming cost V 4 bases and J 4 bases, with 12 bases left between them. Germline-derived CDR1 and CDR2 are SSHAT and FNYEAQ (reference sequence). This CDR3 spans 14 amino acids. CDR3 nucleotides: TGTGCCAGCAGCTCCCTTGGCCGACCAGATACGCAGTATTTT. It specifies CASSSLGRPDTQYF.

This clonotype was counted only a few times. The chain joins TRBV7-9 to TRBJ2-6; D is undetermined. V shed 5 bases and J shed 1 base, with 9 bases lying between them. Per germline, CDR1 SEHNR and CDR2 FQNEAQ (reference sequence). The CDR3 covers 15 residues. CDR3 sequence: CASSPDPSGANVLTF. CDR3 nucleotides: TGTGCCAGCAGCCCCGACCCATCTGGGGCCAACGTCCTGACTTTC.

The chain uses TRBV24-1 and TRBJ2-1; 13 nucleotides line up with TRBD2. The CDR3 sequence is 15 residues long. Trimming took 4 bases from V and 7 from J; bases not matched to a gene: 3. From germline, CDR1 is KGHDR and CDR2 SFDVKD. CDR3 nucleotides: TGTGCCACCAGTGACAGACTAGCGGGAGGAAATGAGCAGTTCTTC. It is translated as CATSDRLAGGNEQFF.

This chain links TRBV5-1 with TRBJ2-7, with D perhaps matching TRBD1 or TRBD2 (5 bases each). Germline values: CDR1 SGHRS, CDR2 YFSETQ. The CDR3 spans 14 residues. V was clipped by 4 bases and J by 7 bases, with 18 bases between them. CDR3 sequence: CASSQTKQRGEQYV. CDR3 DNA: TGCGCCAGCAGCCAGACGAAACAGAGGGGAGAGCAGTACGTC.

Points on this clonotype: This is likely a read error, given that the CDR3 carries no conserved phenylalanine or tryptophan at its end. The J gene is TRBJ2-3, the V gene TRBV27; 12 nucleotides line up with TRBD2. Germline V gene lookup returns CDR1 MNHEY and CDR2 SMNVEV (reference sequence). Germline trimming cut 5 bases from V and 3 bases from J; bases unmatched to any gene: 9. This CDR3 comprises 17 residues. The CDR3 is CASSPQLAGGSTDTQYS. The CDR3 bases are TGTGCCAGCAGTCCCCAGCTAGCGGGAGGGTCGACAGATACGCAGTATTCT.

This clonotype was recorded at least ten times. CDR3 loop: CASSLGASSSNEQFF. The CDR3 region has the DNA TGCGCCAGCAGCTTGGGGGCTAGTTCTAGCAATGAGCAGTTCTTC. The gene calls are TRBV5-1 and TRBJ2-1; no clear D gene. This CDR3 spans 15 amino acids. Germline V gene data show CDR1 as SGHRS and CDR2 as YFSETQ. V was pared by 0 bases and J by 6 bases, with 13 bases between.

The V call is TRBV28, the J call TRBJ2-7; no reliable D call. Trimming removed 6 bases from V and 0 bases from J, with 12 bases in between. The CDR3 sequence is 14 residues long. Germline V gene data show CDR1 as MDHEN and CDR2 as SYDVKM. The CDR3 here is CASRLRAGSYEQYF. The CDR3 nucleotides read TGTGCCAGCAGGCTTCGGGCTGGCTCCTACGAGCAGTACTTC.

The rearrangement uses TRBV9 and TRBJ2-3, with TRBD2 identical over 12 bases. This CDR3 has 16 residues. V dropped 0 bases and J dropped 6; count of bases not matched to a gene: 5. Germline CDR1 and CDR2: SGDLS and YYNGEE. CDR3 amino acids: CASSVVLAGGRDTQYF. CDR3 coding DNA: TGTGCCAGCAGCGTAGTCCTAGCGGGGGGGAGGGATACGCAGTATTTT.

The chain has TRBV20-1 and TRBJ1-5, with D possibly matching TRBD1 (5 bases). Germline V gene data show CDR1 as DFQATT and CDR2 as SNEGSKA (reference sequence). V lost 3 bases, J lost 4 bases, and 10 bases lay in between. The CDR3 runs to 13 residues. CDR3 in DNA: TGCAGTGCTAGCCCCCGACAGAATCAGCCCCAGCATTTT. It translates to CSASPRQNQPQHF.

This chain connects TRBV4-1 to TRBJ1-2; 7 bases map to TRBD1. CDR1 and CDR2 from the germline V gene are MGHRA and YSYEKL. This CDR3 is built from 15 residues. V lost 0 bases, J lost 4 bases, and 5 bases stayed unmatched. The CDR3 here is CASSQDEGASYGYTF. The CDR3 DNA sequence: TGCGCCAGCAGCCAAGATGAGGGGGCCTCCTATGGCTACACCTTC.

This clonotype occurred a few times. The chain recombines TRBV7-9 with TRBJ2-6; D might be TRBD2 (6 bases). The length of the CDR3 is 16 residues. Germline V gene data show CDR1 as SEHNR and CDR2 as FQNEAQ (reference sequence). Trimming pared 7 bases from V and 0 bases from J, leaving 13 bases between. The CDR3 loop is CASTREDHSGANVLTF. The CDR3 coding sequence is TGTGCCAGCACCAGGGAGGATCACTCTGGGGCCAACGTCCTGACTTTC.

There are many counts of this clonotype. The chain couples TRBV3-1 to TRBJ1-2, with D hard to call. This CDR3 spans 14 amino acids. V was shortened by 1 base and J by 0 bases, with 6 bases between the two germline ends. The V gene's germline CDR1 is LGHDT and CDR2 YNNKEL (reference sequence). The DNA for the CDR3 is TGTGCCAGCAGCCAAGCGTCCGCTAACTATGGCTACACCTTC. As protein: CASSQASANYGYTF.

The rearrangement uses TRBV12-3 or TRBV12-4 and TRBJ1-2; D gene unclear. The V and J ends lost 1 base and 0 bases respectively, with 12 bases between them. This CDR3 has 16 residues. The DNA of the CDR3 is TGTGCCAGCAGTTTAGGGGTCAGCCGAACTAACTATGGCTACACCTTC. Translated: CASSLGVSRTNYGYTF.

This rearrangement joins TRBV12-3 or TRBV12-4 to TRBJ2-7; possible D gene TRBD2, 5 bases. TRBJ2-5 explains the end of the DNA better; the J call may be wrong. There are 13 residues in the CDR3. CDR3 nucleotides: TGTGCCAGCAGGAGGGCAGTCCAAGAGACCCAGTACTTC. Translating gives CASRRAVQETQYF.

This rearrangement joins TRBV24-1 to TRBJ1-5; weak D call: TRBD1 (5 bases). Germline loops: CDR1 KGHDR, CDR2 SFDVKD. The CDR3 has 15 residues. The V end lost 3 bases, the J end lost 0 bases, and 8 bases lay between the germline ends. The CDR3 DNA reads as TGTGCCACCAGTGATCGGGGCCATAGCAATCAGCCCCAGCATTTT. Translating it yields CATSDRGHSNQPQHF.

This clonotype was seen a handful of times. This chain connects TRBV12-3 or TRBV12-4 to TRBJ2-3, with 12 bases matching TRBD2. CDR3 length: 17 residues. J gave up 3 bases and V 5 bases, and 9 bases lay outside the gene matches. CDR3 DNA sequence: TGTGCCAGCAGTCCTGCCCCCGGACTAGCGGGGACAGATACGCAGTATTTT. Translating gives CASSPAPGLAGTDTQYF.

V gene TRBV3-1 combines with J gene TRBJ2-7; D might be TRBD2 (6 bases). Germline assignment: CDR1 LGHDT and CDR2 YNNKEL (reference sequence). The CDR3 has 14 residues. Trimming pared 2 bases from V and 3 bases from J, leaving 11 bases between. CDR3 nucleotide sequence: TGTGCCAGCAGCCAATTTCGGGGGAACTACGAGCAGTACTTC. Protein: CASSQFRGNYEQYF.

At least ten counts were recorded for this clonotype. The J gene is TRBJ2-3, the V gene TRBV20-1; TRBD2 aligns across 7 bases. Germline V lookup: CDR1 DFQATT, CDR2 SNEGSKA (reference sequence). J was trimmed by 2 bases and V by 2 bases; bases with no gene match: 4. This CDR3 region has 14 residues. The CDR3 nucleotides read TGCAGTGCTAGAATCGGGGGGAACACAGATACGCAGTATTTT. Its translation: CSARIGGNTDTQYF.